What follows are 30 T cell receptor beta chains derived from one specimen sequenced in a study of cytomegalovirus exposure and HLA in healthy donors (dated by TCRdb to 2015 to 2018). Library creation used the immunoSEQ multiplex PCR assay. For the multiplex PCR, a mixture combining 60 forward primers for TCR Vbeta segments and 13 reverse primers for TCR Jbeta segments was used. This is the immuneACCESS table as TCRdb keeps it, with only in-frame sequences that have V and J called. A part of the clones is gone; compared with another copy, unresolved V genes explain less than half, and the rest is unexplained. This sample is represented by 35,000 to 55,000 clones; about half of them were singletons. The ten most abundant clones make up approximately 5.5% of the sample. The sample was PBMCs. These receptor sequences come from a man aged 60 to 75 in good health and CMV-seronegative.

The rearrangement uses TRBV5-1 and TRBJ1-2; 9 bases fit TRBD1. The V segment lost 2 bases and the J segment 3 bases; nucleotides outside the gene matches: 2. The CDR3 totals 14 residues. The germline gives CDR1 SGHRS, CDR2 YFSETQ. The CDR3 coding sequence is TGCGCCAGCAGCTTACAGGGGGCGGACTATGGCTACACCTTC. Translation gives CASSLQGADYGYTF.

V usage is TRBV11-2 and J usage is TRBJ1-3, with D possibly being TRBD1 (5 bases). Trimming removed 7 bases from V and 2 bases from J, with 15 bases in between. The CDR3 has 15 residues. Germline assignment: CDR1 SGHAT and CDR2 FQNNGV. The CDR3 spells CASTSMLGAGNTIYF. The CDR3 coding sequence is TGTGCCAGCACTTCGATGTTAGGGGCTGGAAACACCATATATTTT.

The chain combines TRBV10-2 with TRBJ2-3; 8 bases fit TRBD2. Losses at the gene ends were 10 bases for V and 0 bases for J; bases not matched to a gene: 6. Germline loops: CDR1 WSHSY, CDR2 SAAADI. The CDR3 is 14 amino acids. The DNA of the CDR3 is TGCGCCACCCAACTAGCGGTTAGCACAGATACGCAGTATTTT. Its translation is CATQLAVSTDTQYF.

The chain employs TRBV9 and TRBJ2-3; D is possibly TRBD2 (6 bases). V lost 2 bases and J lost 3, with 10 bases in between. CDR3 length: 14 residues. From germline, CDR1 is SGDLS and CDR2 YYNGEE. CDR3 nucleotide sequence: TGTGCCAGCAGCGTCGGGAGTAGGACAGATACGCAGTATTTT. Amino acids: CASSVGSRTDTQYF.

The gene calls are TRBV4-2 and TRBJ1-2; 12 nucleotides line up with TRBD1. The CDR3 is 14 residues long. J gave up 8 bases and V 6 bases, and 7 bases lay outside the gene matches. The germline V gene encodes CDR1 LGHNA and CDR2 YNFKEQ. The CDR3 DNA is TGTGCCAGCAGAGGGGGACAGGGGGCGTGGGGCTACACCTTC. Protein sequence: CASRGGQGAWGYTF.

V is TRBV7-2 and J is TRBJ2-2; 7 nucleotides match TRBD1. Unmatched junction bases numbered 9, after V lost 4 bases and J lost 7 bases. Germline CDR1 SGHTA, CDR2 FQGNSA. The length of the CDR3 is 15 residues. The CDR3 is CASSSQTGTGGELFF. As DNA, the CDR3 is TGTGCCAGCAGCTCTCAGACAGGGACGGGCGGGGAGCTGTTTTTT.

The rearrangement joins TRBV2 to TRBJ2-2, with D possibly matching TRBD1 (5 bases). The CDR3 loop spans 14 amino acids. V was shortened by 8 bases and J by 1 base, with 11 bases between the two germline ends. Germline assignment: CDR1 SNHLY and CDR2 FYNNEI. CDR3 sequence (DNA): TGTGCCAGCTTCCGAGACAGGAACACCGGGGAGCTGTTTTTT. Translating it yields CASFRDRNTGELFF.

This clone has only a few counts. The genes are TRBV6-5 and TRBJ2-2; D may be TRBD1 (6 bases). Trimming stripped 6 bases from V and 3 bases from J, with 11 bases between. The CDR3 is 14 residues long. In germline, CDR1 is MNHEY, CDR2 SVGAGI. The CDR3 sequence: CASRTGRYTGELFF. The CDR3 coding sequence is TGTGCCAGCAGAACAGGGAGATACACCGGGGAGCTGTTTTTT.

This clone was observed a few times. This chain links TRBV19 with TRBJ1-2, with D unresolved. The germline V gene has CDR1 LNHDA and CDR2 SQIVND (reference sequence). The CDR3 covers 12 residues. Deletions cut 6 bases from V and 2 bases from J, with 7 bases between. The CDR3 nucleotides read TGTGCCAGTAGGTCGGTCAACTATGGCTACACCTTC. Translating it yields CASRSVNYGYTF.

The chain is built from TRBV2 and TRBJ2-2; maybe TRBD2 (6 bases). Trimming took off 4 bases at V and 7 bases at J, with 10 bases between the two ends. CDR1 and CDR2 from the germline V gene are SNHLY and FYNNEI. This CDR3 region has 13 residues. The CDR3 reads CASSAVRDGELFF. DNA of the CDR3: TGTGCCAGCAGTGCAGTGCGGGACGGGGAGCTGTTTTTT.

V is TRBV9 and J is TRBJ2-5; D unclear. This CDR3 contains 12 residues. Germline V gene sequence: CDR1 SGDLS, CDR2 YYNGEE. V was trimmed by 0 bases and J by 5 bases, leaving 5 bases between them. Here the CDR3 reads CASSVEEETQYF. The CDR3, as DNA: TGTGCCAGCAGCGTAGAAGAGGAGACCCAGTACTTC.

The V call is TRBV19, the J call TRBJ2-1, with D perhaps matching TRBD1 (6 bases). Germline loops: CDR1 LNHDA, CDR2 SQIVND (reference sequence). V dropped 3 bases and J dropped 3 bases, with 9 bases sitting between them. This CDR3 comprises 14 residues. The CDR3 region has the DNA TGTGCCAGTAGTATGGACAGCAACTACAATGAGCAGTTCTTC. Translating gives CASSMDSNYNEQFF.

This clone has only one observation. The V gene is TRBV2, the J gene TRBJ2-2; TRBD1 is a possible D gene (6 bases). The V gene's germline CDR1 is SNHLY and CDR2 FYNNEI. With 9 bases removed from V and 2 bases from J, the gap between germline ends came to 7 bases. There are 12 residues in the CDR3. The CDR3 loop is CASGGNTGELFF. In DNA form, the CDR3 reads TGTGCCAGTGGGGGCAACACCGGGGAGCTGTTTTTT.

The genes are TRBV10-1 and TRBJ1-1; perhaps TRBD1 as D (6 bases). Germline lookup yields CDR1 WNHNN and CDR2 SYGVQD (reference sequence). V lost 8 bases and J 3 bases, leaving 13 bases between the germline ends. CDR3 length equals 13 residues. The CDR3 spells CASARGPDTEAFF. DNA for the CDR3: TGCGCCAGCGCGCGGGGGCCGGACACTGAAGCTTTCTTT.

The chain joins TRBV5-6 to TRBJ1-5, with D possibly being TRBD1 (5 bases). Trimming left V 0 bases short and J 7 bases short, with 14 bases between. Germline-derived CDR1 and CDR2 are SGHDT and YYEEEE. This CDR3 region has 15 residues. Written as DNA, the CDR3 is TGTGCCAGCAGCTTGGGGACACGGGCCGGGCAGCCCCAGCATTTT. It codes for CASSLGTRAGQPQHF.

As DNA, the CDR3 is TGTGCCAGCAGCTTATACGGGGAGAACACTGAAGCTTTCTTT. This gives the protein CASSLYGENTEAFF. J is TRBJ1-1 and V is TRBV11-3; D is unresolved. With 2 bases removed from V and 1 base from J, the gap between germline ends came to 8 bases. Germline CDR1 and CDR2: SGHNT and YENEEA. This CDR3 is built from 14 residues. The full variable domain, with the rest looked up from reference TRBV11-3 and TRBJ1-1, is EAGVVQSPRYKIIEKKQPVAFWCNPISGHNTLYWYLQNLGQGPELLIRYENEEAVDDSQLPKDRFSAERLKGVDSTLKIQPAELGDSAVYLCASSLYGENTEAFFGQGTRLTVV.

The V call is TRBV13, the J call TRBJ2-1; TRBD2 matches 10 bases. Losses at the gene ends were 11 bases for V and 2 bases for J; bases not matched to a gene: 6. This CDR3 has 14 residues. In germline, CDR1 is PRHDT, CDR2 FYEKMQ (reference sequence). Here the CDR3 reads CAAGLAGAYNEQFF. The CDR3 bases are TGTGCCGCGGGGCTAGCGGGAGCCTACAATGAGCAGTTCTTC.

V and J are TRBV10-3 and TRBJ2-7, with D unclear. Looked up from germline, CDR1 is ENHRY and CDR2 is SYGVKD. Trimming removed 11 bases from V and 6 bases from J, with 14 bases in between. The CDR3 runs to 11 residues. CDR3 protein: CAVTKGGEQYF. CDR3 in DNA: TGTGCCGTTACCAAAGGCGGCGAGCAGTACTTC.

The CDR3: CASSGGTVSYEQYF. CDR3 nucleotides: TGTGCCAGCAGTGGGGGGACGGTCTCCTACGAGCAGTACTTC. The V and J genes are TRBV28 and TRBJ2-7; tentatively, D is TRBD2 (6 bases). The germline V gene encodes CDR1 MDHEN and CDR2 SYDVKM. This CDR3 is 14 amino acids long. Trimming removed 5 bases from V and 0 bases from J, with 11 bases in between.

The genes are TRBV29-1 and TRBJ2-3; D is perhaps TRBD1 (6 bases). This CDR3 contains 13 residues. Germline CDR1 reads SQVTM; CDR2 reads ANQGSEA. Between the trimmed V and J ends, which lost 6 bases and 4 bases, there was a span of 14 bases. CDR3 loop: CSVEITGSDTQYF. The CDR3 nucleotides read TGCAGCGTGGAGATTACAGGGTCAGATACGCAGTATTTT.

The sample holds one count of this clone. The chain is built from TRBV7-2 and TRBJ1-1; unclear D gene. This CDR3 region has 14 residues. CDR1 is SGHTA and CDR2 is FQGNSA in the germline V gene. Trimming shortened V by 5 bases and J by 3 bases, and 13 bases separated the two germline ends. This CDR3 is CASSPHPADTEAFF. The DNA for the CDR3 is TGTGCCAGCAGCCCCCACCCTGCGGACACTGAAGCTTTCTTT.

The CDR3 is CASSRAGRSYEQYF. As DNA, the CDR3 is TGTGCCAGCAGCCGTGCGGGCCGCTCCTACGAGCAGTACTTC. V gene TRBV27 combines with J gene TRBJ2-7, with D perhaps matching TRBD2 (5 bases). Germline V CDR1 and CDR2: MNHEY, SMNVEV (reference sequence). The CDR3 has 14 amino acids. V dropped 6 bases and J dropped 0 bases, with 12 bases sitting between them.

This clone was observed a few times. This chain joins TRBV27 and TRBJ2-7, with 8 bases that match TRBD1. V gave up 4 bases and J gave up 2 bases; unmatched junction bases: 1. Germline V gene data show CDR1 as MNHEY and CDR2 as SMNVEV (reference sequence). This CDR3 region has 13 residues. CDR3 protein: CASSWGQAYEQYF. CDR3 coding DNA: TGTGCCAGCAGTTGGGGACAGGCCTACGAGCAGTACTTC.

The V gene is TRBV6-1, the J gene TRBJ2-7; TRBD1 matches at 8 bases. Per the germline V gene, CDR1 is MNHNS and CDR2 is SASEGT. The CDR3 is made up of 15 amino acids. With V trimmed by 7 bases and J by 4 bases, 12 bases remained unmatched. Here the CDR3 reads CASIRGRGRGYEQYF. CDR3 in DNA: TGTGCCAGCATCCGCGGCAGGGGGCGCGGGTACGAGCAGTACTTC.

This clone qualifies as medium-sized (0.01 to 0.1%). The chain uses TRBV29-1 and TRBJ1-4; D call uncertain. This CDR3 is 10 amino acids long. Deletions cut 5 bases from V and 4 bases from J, with 2 bases between. Germline V gene sequence: CDR1 SQVTM, CDR2 ANQGSEA. The CDR3 region is CSVYNEKLFF. CDR3 nucleotide sequence: TGCAGCGTTTATAATGAAAAACTGTTTTTT.

The chain carries TRBV28 and TRBJ2-7, with a possible D match to TRBD2 (6 bases). This CDR3 is built from 16 residues. Per the germline V gene, CDR1 is MDHEN and CDR2 is SYDVKM. Trimming shortened V by 5 bases and J by 3 bases, and 20 bases separated the two germline ends. Here the CDR3 DNA reads TGTGCCAGCAGTGCCCCGGGAAAAGTCGGGGGCTACGAGCAGTACTTC. The encoded protein is CASSAPGKVGGYEQYF.

The gene calls are TRBV4-1 and TRBJ1-2; D uncertain. CDR3 length: 15 residues. In germline, CDR1 is MGHRA, CDR2 YSYEKL. The ends were cut back, 0 bases at V and 5 bases at J, with 13 bases in the middle. Here the CDR3 DNA reads TGCGCCAGCAGCCAAGAGGGCCAGGTTCGGTATGGCTACACCTTC. Translating it yields CASSQEGQVRYGYTF.

The chain recombines TRBV4-2 with TRBJ1-1; the D gene is possibly TRBD1 (6 bases). Trimming removed 0 bases from V and 10 bases from J, with 15 bases in between. The CDR3 has 14 residues. Germline assignment: CDR1 LGHNA and CDR2 YNFKEQ. The CDR3 loop reads CASSQDKPLRGAFF. The CDR3 DNA sequence: TGTGCCAGCAGCCAAGATAAGCCCCTCAGGGGAGCTTTCTTT.

This sequence joins TRBV29-1 and TRBJ1-2, with TRBD1 identical over 11 bases. With V trimmed by 5 bases and J by 7 bases, 12 bases remained unmatched. Germline V gene data show CDR1 as SQVTM and CDR2 as ANQGSEA. CDR3 length equals 15 residues. The CDR3 protein is CSVFTPGQGGGGYTF. In nucleotides, the CDR3 is TGCAGCGTTTTTACCCCGGGACAGGGGGGGGGTGGCTACACCTTC.

The V and J genes are TRBV30 and TRBJ1-4; D gene unclear. Germline loops: CDR1 GTSNPN, CDR2 SVGIG (reference sequence). The CDR3 is made up of 14 amino acids. Trimming removed 2 bases at V and 6 bases at J, with 13 bases between. CDR3 in DNA: TGTGCCTGGAGTATCTTTACCTCGGATGAAAAACTGTTTTTT. This codes for CAWSIFTSDEKLFF.